The entry below gives a single T cell receptor beta chain sequence along with its context. The entry originates in a study of control samples from healthy donors and cancer patients. V lost 6 bases and J lost 5, with 17 bases in between. Germline CDR1 SGDLS, CDR2 YYNGEE. This CDR3 spans 14 amino acids. The assay was immunoSEQ multiplex PCR, and TCRdb's table has in-frame clones only and misses some. The sample shows 150,000 to 200,000 clones, 90% of them seen only once. V and J are TRBV9 and TRBJ2-5; D unresolved. The receptor was derived from a woman in her 50s in good health. The sample comprised blood. In DNA, the CDR3 is TGTGCCAGCACCCCCTCAATAAGATCGGAGACCCAGTACTTC. Protein: CASTPSIRSETQYF.